The 5 T cell receptor beta chains below all came from one sample that was sequenced in a study of regulatory T cells in long-lasting Graves disease. Arm-PCR of CDR3 regions and iRepertoire HTBI primers were the basis on which TCR beta libraries were built. TCRdb recomputed calls from the multiplex PCR reads with MiXCR, one row per CDR3 protein. The table lists around 360,000 distinct CDR3 sequences, 15% to 20% of them singletons. Documented time point: newly diagnosed GD, antithyroid drugs for less than 3 months. Extracted PBMC RNA gave rise to the TCR library. These data also featured in a second study, about T cells in Graves' hyperthyroidism and ophthalmopathy.

The sample was peripheral blood mononuclear cells (PBMCs), taken at new diagnosis, from a patient treated with antithyroid drugs. These receptor sequences come from a woman between 18 and 29 years old with Graves disease.

The V gene is TRBV7-9, the J gene TRBJ2-3; 14 bases map to TRBD2. The CDR3 has 16 residues. Germline CDR1 is SEHNR and CDR2 is FQNEAQ (reference sequence). After removal of 5 bases from V and 6 bases from J, the junction contained 7 bases not matched to a gene. The CDR3 DNA reads TGTGCCAGCAGCCCAGCGGGACTAGCGGGAGTGGATACGCAGTATTTT. This sequence encodes CASSPAGLAGVDTQYF.

This clonotype was recorded a few times. The J gene is TRBJ1-4, the V gene TRBV7-9; the D gene is possibly TRBD1 (6 bases). The V gene's germline CDR1 is SEHNR and CDR2 FQNEAQ (reference sequence). The CDR3 covers 15 residues. Trimming left V 5 bases short and J 5 bases short, with 15 bases between. CDR3 bases: TGTGCCAGCAGCCTCGGCATGGGGACAAATGAAAAACTGTTTTTT. Residues: CASSLGMGTNEKLFF.

This chain uses TRBV18 with TRBJ1-3; D perhaps matches TRBD1 (5 bases). Between the trimmed V and J ends, which lost 4 bases and 0 bases, there was a span of 22 bases. CDR3 length equals 19 residues. Germline V gives CDR1 KGHSH, CDR2 LQKENI. CDR3 nucleotides: TGTGCCAGCTCACTCAAAAACCCGCACCGGGGCAGCTCTGGAAACACCATATATTTT. Its protein product is CASSLKNPHRGSSGNTIYF.

V and J are TRBV2 and TRBJ1-6; D possibly corresponds to TRBD1 (5 bases). Germline lookup yields CDR1 SNHLY and CDR2 FYNNEI. Trimming cost V 8 bases and J 5 bases, with 13 bases left between them. The CDR3 runs 14 residues. The CDR3 loop reads CASDPGTDNSPLHF. For the CDR3, the DNA is TGTGCCAGCGACCCGGGGACCGATAATTCACCCCTCCACTTT.

The table lists this clonotype with many counts. This chain links TRBV20-1 with TRBJ2-1; TRBD2 agrees at 9 bases. CDR3 length: 15 amino acids. V lost 6 bases to trimming and J lost 0 bases; unmatched junction nucleotides: 6. Germline assignment: CDR1 DFQATT and CDR2 SNEGSKA (reference sequence). The CDR3, as DNA: TGCAGTGCGAGTAGGGGACTAGCCTCCTACAATGAGCAGTTCTTC. Protein: CSASRGLASYNEQFF.